This T cell receptor (beta chain) was captured by sequencing in a study of neurological immune-mediated disorders. The V and J ends lost 4 bases and 4 bases, in that order; junction bases with no gene match: 2. This CDR3 is 13 amino acids long. Time point noted: technical triplicate 1. A single record per CDR3 protein comes from TCRdb applying MiXCR to the 5' RACE reads. Of about 38,000 distinct CDR3 sequences in the sample, over 8.5% were seen once. In this sample, this clonotype turned up many times. V gene TRBV12-3 or TRBV12-4 combines with J gene TRBJ1-2; 8 nucleotides match TRBD1. The specimen was PBMCs. The clonotype originates from a man aged 55 to 70 with HTLV-1-associated myelopathy (HAM/TSP). CDR3 DNA: TGTGCCAGCAGTTCGGGACAGGCCTATGGCTACACCTTC. Translating it yields CASSSGQAYGYTF.